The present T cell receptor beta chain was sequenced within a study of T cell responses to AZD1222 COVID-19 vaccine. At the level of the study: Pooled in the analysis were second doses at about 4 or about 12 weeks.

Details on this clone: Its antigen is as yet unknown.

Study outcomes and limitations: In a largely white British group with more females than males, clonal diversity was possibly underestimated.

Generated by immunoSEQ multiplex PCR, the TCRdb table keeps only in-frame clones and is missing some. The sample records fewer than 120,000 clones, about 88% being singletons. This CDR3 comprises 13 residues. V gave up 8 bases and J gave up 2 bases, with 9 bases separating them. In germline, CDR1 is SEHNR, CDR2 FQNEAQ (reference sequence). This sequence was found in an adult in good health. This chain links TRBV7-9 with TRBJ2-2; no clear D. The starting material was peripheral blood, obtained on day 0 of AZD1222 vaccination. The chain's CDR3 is CASSFFNTGELFF. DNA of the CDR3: TGTGCCAGCTCGTTCTTTAACACCGGGGAGCTGTTTTTT.